This T cell receptor (beta chain) was sequenced for a study of tumor and adjacent non-tumor tissue in lung cancer. No cell sorting was done before RNA was extracted from the tissue. Distant lung tissue was collected more than 3 cm away from the tumor edge. The V gene's germline CDR1 is MNHEY and CDR2 SVGAGI. Between the trimmed V and J ends, which lost 4 bases and 1 base, there was a span of 8 bases. The CDR3 contains 14 residues. This clonotype was counted ten times or more. Its target is unknown. The library came from three nested PCR rounds adapted from ARM-PCR protocols. TCRdb analysed the multiplex PCR reads with MiXCR anew, one entry per CDR3 protein. Counted here are roughly 44,000 distinct CDR3 sequences, roughly 62% occurring once; the ten biggest clones make up 15% to 20%. Points from the study as a whole: Tumor tissue had significantly higher TCR diversity than normal lung.

The V call is TRBV6-5, the J call TRBJ2-1; the D gene is possibly TRBD1 (6 bases). This sequence was found in a woman between 35 and 50 years old with non-small cell lung cancer. The source material was distant non-tumor lung tissue. The chain's CDR3 is CASSSRGSYNEQFF. The DNA for the CDR3 is TGTGCCAGCAGTTCCAGGGGTTCCTACAATGAGCAGTTCTTC.